This T cell receptor beta chain comes out of a study of T cell repertoires in ileal Crohn's disease. Study-level results: All patients with clonality above 26.8% had endoscopic recurrence.

The CDR3 runs to 14 residues. J lost 5 bases, V lost 6 bases, and 9 bases had no gene match. CDR1 and CDR2 from the germline V gene are MDHEN and SYDVKM. Note on this clone: What it binds is not known.

Adults with ileal or ileocolonic Crohn's disease and an indication for resection were eligible. Each sample's TCRB immunosequencing used around 0.45 micrograms of biopsy DNA. Some clones are missing from TCRdb's copy, which holds only in-frame ones; the method was immunoSEQ multiplex PCR. The sample lists around 17,000 clones; 60% were seen once. The sample was ileal tissue. This clonotype was sampled from an adult with Crohn's disease. This rearrangement joins TRBV28 to TRBJ1-2, with TRBD1 matching over 7 bases. The CDR3 here is CASSLQGPPYGYTF. CDR3 DNA: TGTGCCAGCAGCCTACAGGGGCCTCCTTATGGCTACACCTTC.